The T cell receptor (beta chain) described here comes from a study of shared clonotypes between healthy human individuals. The germline gives CDR1 SGHRS, CDR2 YFSETQ. This CDR3 has 14 residues. With 4 bases removed from V and 1 base from J, the gap between germline ends came to 10 bases. CD45RA-negative memory and CD45RA+ naive subsets were split from the CD4+ cells. This clone was recorded only once. TCRdb keeps only in-frame clones here, not all; method: immunoSEQ multiplex PCR. In the table there are over a million clones, about 80% of which are singletons. V is TRBV5-1 and J is TRBJ2-3; no definite D call. Sequenced material: memory CD4+ T cells from PBMCs. Noted subset: CD45RA-negative fraction. The TCR originated in a man between 18 and 35 years old in good health. Some clones in this sample may be carry-over from other donors' samples. The CDR3 DNA is TGCGCCAGCAGCCGTGCTCCGGGCACAGATACGCAGTATTTT. The encoded protein is CASSRAPGTDTQYF.